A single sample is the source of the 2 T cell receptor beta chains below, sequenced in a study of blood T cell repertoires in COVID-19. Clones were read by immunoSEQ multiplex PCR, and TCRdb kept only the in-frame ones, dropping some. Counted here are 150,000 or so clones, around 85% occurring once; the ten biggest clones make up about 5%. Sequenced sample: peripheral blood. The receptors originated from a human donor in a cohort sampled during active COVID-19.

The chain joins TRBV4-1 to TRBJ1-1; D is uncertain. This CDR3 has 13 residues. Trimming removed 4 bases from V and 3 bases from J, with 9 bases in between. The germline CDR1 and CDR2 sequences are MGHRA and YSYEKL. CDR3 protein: CASSLDRDTEAFF. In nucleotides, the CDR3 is TGCGCCAGCAGCCTCGATCGGGACACTGAAGCTTTCTTT.

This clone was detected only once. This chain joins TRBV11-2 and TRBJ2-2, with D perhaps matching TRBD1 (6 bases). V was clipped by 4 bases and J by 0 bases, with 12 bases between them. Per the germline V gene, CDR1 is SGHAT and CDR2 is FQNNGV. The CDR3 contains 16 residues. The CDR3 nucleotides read TGTGCCAGCAGCTCGACCGGGACAACGAACACCGGGGAGCTGTTTTTT. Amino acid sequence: CASSSTGTTNTGELFF.